Given below is one T cell receptor beta chain in context. Its matching antigen is unknown. The CDR3 length is 15 residues. Trimming removed 4 bases from V and 1 base from J, with 13 bases in between. Germline loops: CDR1 MGHRA, CDR2 YSYEKL. The PCR was carried out with 60 Vbeta primers and 13 Jbeta primers. Profiled with immunoSEQ multiplex PCR; TCRdb holds only in-frame clones, not every one. Among about 55,000 clones listed, 55% to 75% were seen once. The sample is drawn from a study of cytomegalovirus exposure and HLA in healthy donors. General study findings and limits: Analysis was performed later, and it showed HLA-associated TCR beta chains to be more clonally expanded than equally common others.

Donors showed nominal health when sampled, although they likely had unrecorded immune exposures. The chain joins TRBV4-1 to TRBJ1-1; D might be TRBD1 (5 bases). The specimen sequenced was PBMCs. This TCR was sampled from a middle-aged man in good health and CMV-seropositive. This CDR3 reads CASSRVGASNTEAFF. CDR3 nucleotides: TGCGCCAGCAGCCGTGTAGGGGCCTCGAACACTGAAGCTTTCTTT.